This T cell receptor (beta chain) was obtained from a study of blood T cells in healthy people across ages. General study results and limits: Conclusively comparing naive with antigen-experienced cells was impossible with unsorted PBMCs.

Using a J-beta primer mix together with a sample-barcoded 5' primer, a second PCR was run for roughly 6 to 12 cycles. TCRdb fed the 5' RACE reads into MiXCR, producing one record per CDR3 protein. The sample yields 600,000 to 1,000,000 distinct CDR3 sequences, about three fifths seen once. The germline V gene has CDR1 DFQATT and CDR2 SNEGSKA (reference sequence). V shed 7 bases and J 3 bases; nucleotides not matched to a gene: 8. The CDR3 loop spans 13 amino acids. This clonotype was observed a handful of times. Its antigen is unknown. Sequencing used blood. The receptor was derived from a man aged 25-45 years in good health. The chain is built from TRBV20-1 and TRBJ2-7; 8 bases map to TRBD1. CDR3 nucleotide sequence: TGCAGTGTGCAGCGGACAGGGATCTACGAGCAGTACTTC. Amino acids: CSVQRTGIYEQYF.